The 20 T cell receptor beta chains reported below all come from one sample, sequenced in a study of CD8 T cells in ankylosing spondylitis. TCRdb reanalysed the 5' RACE reads using MiXCR and keeps one entry per CDR3 protein. The data hold roughly 100,000 distinct CDR3 sequences, with roughly 8.3% observed a single time. The specimen was blood, either unsorted or a sorted T cell fraction (not recorded which). The source is a male donor with ankylosing spondylitis or in good health (not recorded which).

This clonotype was counted between two and nine times. The V and J genes are TRBV29-1 and TRBJ1-2, with 7 bases aligning to TRBD1. Germline V gene data show CDR1 as SQVTM and CDR2 as ANQGSEA. The CDR3 sequence is 16 residues long. V was clipped by 3 bases and J by 8 bases; unmatched bases: 18. The CDR3 region is CSVENPNVEGAQGYTF. CDR3 nucleotides: TGCAGCGTTGAGAACCCCAACGTGGAGGGGGCGCAGGGCTACACCTTC.

This clonotype occurred many times. This chain uses TRBV14 with TRBJ2-2; TRBD1 matches 10 bases. Per germline, CDR1 SGHDN and CDR2 FVKESK. After removal of 5 bases from V and 5 bases from J, the junction contained 14 bases not matched to a gene. The CDR3 is 18 residues long. The CDR3, as DNA: TGTGCCAGCAGCGGGACAGGGGTTTCCCGAAGTGAGACCGGGGAGCTGTTTTTT. Amino acid sequence: CASSGTGVSRSETGELFF.

This clonotype appeared many times. This chain uses TRBV5-1 with TRBJ1-4, with TRBD1 matching 7 bases. Germline V lookup: CDR1 SGHRS, CDR2 YFSETQ. This CDR3 is built from 14 residues. After removal of 2 bases from V and 9 bases from J, the junction contained 7 bases not matched to a gene. The CDR3 protein is CASSFGTAAKKLFF. The DNA for the CDR3 is TGCGCCAGCAGCTTCGGGACAGCCGCAAAAAAACTGTTTTTT.

This clonotype was counted at least ten times. A read error may account for a junction end that differs from germline. The chain links TRBV7-7 to TRBJ2-3, with D possibly TRBD2 on 5 matching bases. Germline V gives CDR1 SSHAT, CDR2 FNYEAQ (reference sequence). CDR3 length: 13 amino acids. CDR3 bases: TGTGCTAGCAGCGATCGGGGTGCAGATACGCAGTATTTT. This encodes CASSDRGADTQYF.

This chain joins TRBV30 and TRBJ2-7; TRBD1 aligns across 8 bases. Germline CDR1 GTSNPN, CDR2 SVGIG (reference sequence). Trimming at V came to 2 bases and at J to 3 bases, leaving 3 bases not matched to a gene. This CDR3 has 13 residues. The DNA of the CDR3 is TGTGCCTGGAGTCCCGGGACAGGCTACGAGCAGTACTTC. This sequence encodes CAWSPGTGYEQYF.

Many counts were recorded for this clonotype. V gene TRBV7-2 combines with J gene TRBJ2-3; D may be TRBD2 (5 bases). CDR3 length: 16 amino acids. CDR1 SGHTA and CDR2 FQGNSA come from the germline V gene. The V gene lost 5 bases and the J gene lost 1 base, with 16 bases spanning the gap. DNA of the CDR3: TGTGCCAGCAGCCTAGGGTGGACTGGCGGCACAGATACGCAGTATTTT. Residues: CASSLGWTGGTDTQYF.

There are a few counts of this clonotype. This chain connects TRBV7-2 to TRBJ2-1; D unresolved. This CDR3 comprises 14 residues. Germline V gives CDR1 SGHTA, CDR2 FQGNSA. Trimming stripped 3 bases from V and 3 bases from J, with 9 bases between. For the CDR3, the DNA is TGTGCCAGCAGCTTTAGCAAAGTCTACAATGAGCAGTTCTTC. It codes for CASSFSKVYNEQFF.

There are many counts of this clonotype. V and J are TRBV12-3 or TRBV12-4 and TRBJ1-2; 10 nucleotides align to TRBD1. The V and J ends lost 4 bases and 4 bases, in that order; junction bases with no gene match: 6. The CDR3 contains 15 residues. The CDR3 DNA reads TGTGCCAGCAGTTCCGAGACAGGGGGCGGCTATGGCTACACCTTC. Protein sequence: CASSSETGGGYGYTF.

In this sample, this clonotype turned up many times. DNA for the CDR3: TGCAGCGGCTGGGACGGAGACAAAAACATTCAGTACTTC. Its protein is CSGWDGDKNIQYF. The chain uses TRBV29-1 and TRBJ2-4, with D perhaps given as TRBD1 or TRBD2 (5 bases each). V lost 7 bases to trimming and J lost 3 bases, with 13 bases between them. The CDR3 has 13 amino acids. The germline gives CDR1 SQVTM, CDR2 ANQGSEA.

This clonotype was seen ten or more times. V is TRBV29-1 and J is TRBJ2-5, with TRBD1 identical over 9 bases. The V and J ends lost 6 bases and 2 bases, in that order; junction bases with no gene match: 4. This CDR3 has 13 amino acids. The germline V gene encodes CDR1 SQVTM and CDR2 ANQGSEA. CDR3 region: CSVGDRVQETQYF. DNA for the CDR3: TGCAGCGTGGGGGACAGGGTACAAGAGACCCAGTACTTC.

This clonotype was counted once. One junction end disagrees with the germline gene, perhaps due to a read error. The V gene is TRBV3-1, the J gene TRBJ2-2; D is ambiguous. This CDR3 spans 15 amino acids. Germline V gene lookup returns CDR1 LGHDT and CDR2 YNNKEL (reference sequence). CDR3 sequence (DNA): TGTGCCAGCTGCCAAGAGGTAGCGAACACCGGGGAGCTGTTTTTT. This sequence encodes CASCQEVANTGELFF.

This clonotype showed up many times. The chain uses TRBV20-1 and TRBJ1-1; no clear D gene. Germline V gene sequence: CDR1 DFQATT, CDR2 SNEGSKA (reference sequence). There are 10 residues in the CDR3. The CDR3 DNA reads TGCAGGCCCGAGAACACTGAAGCTTTCTTT. It codes for CRPENTEAFF.

The rearrangement uses TRBV7-6 and TRBJ2-7; 10 bases align to TRBD1. J lost 5 bases, V lost 3 bases, and 4 bases had no gene match. Germline V lookup: CDR1 SGHVS, CDR2 FNYEAQ. CDR3 size: 14 residues. For the CDR3, the DNA is TGTGCCAGCAGCTTCGGGACAGGGGATGACGAGCAGTACTTC. It is translated as CASSFGTGDDEQYF.

At least ten counts were recorded for this clonotype. The chain has TRBV27 and TRBJ2-5, with 8 nucleotides matching TRBD1. The CDR3 is 13 amino acids. The V and J ends lost 10 bases and 4 bases, in that order; junction bases with no gene match: 8. Germline lookup yields CDR1 MNHEY and CDR2 SMNVEV (reference sequence). Written as DNA, the CDR3 is TGTGCCACCACACCCGGGACAGGAGAGACCCAGTACTTC. Residues: CATTPGTGETQYF.

This clonotype was recorded many times. The chain is built from TRBV29-1 and TRBJ2-5; D perhaps matches TRBD1 (5 bases). CDR3 length: 12 residues. CDR1 SQVTM and CDR2 ANQGSEA come from the germline V gene. V was cut by 6 bases and J by 5 bases, with 13 bases left in between. In nucleotides, the CDR3 is TGCAGCGTCCAGGGTTTACGGGAGACCCAGTACTTC. Its protein product is CSVQGLRETQYF. The variable domain in full, completed from reference TRBV29-1 and TRBJ2-5, reads SAVISQKPSRDICQRGTSLTIQCQVDSQVTMMFWYRQQPGQSLTLIATANQGSEATYESGFVIDKFPISRPNLTFSTLTVSNMSPEDSSIYLCSVQGLRETQYFGPGTRLLVL.

This clonotype was detected ten times or more. This chain joins TRBV27 and TRBJ2-2, with TRBD1 as a possible D gene (6 bases). Germline CDR1 and CDR2: MNHEY and SMNVEV (reference sequence). The V and J ends lost 5 bases and 7 bases respectively, with 11 bases between them. This CDR3 has 13 residues. DNA for the CDR3: TGTGCCAGCAGTCTGGGGGCGAACGGGGAGCTGTTTTTT. The encoded protein is CASSLGANGELFF.

This clonotype was observed many times. The V gene is TRBV15, the J gene TRBJ1-2, with D possibly being TRBD1 (5 bases). Germline CDR1 reads LNHNV; CDR2 reads YYDKDF (reference sequence). Trimming took off 0 bases at V and 4 bases at J, with 9 bases between the two ends. This CDR3 contains 14 residues. CDR3 protein: CATSRDYGGYGYTF. In DNA, the CDR3 is TGTGCCACCAGCAGAGATTATGGGGGCTATGGCTACACCTTC.

This clonotype was counted ten times or more. V gene TRBV12-3 or TRBV12-4 combines with J gene TRBJ2-2; TRBD1 matches 10 bases. The CDR3 runs to 15 residues. The ends lost 4 bases at V and 4 bases at J; junction bases unmatched: 3. The CDR3 nucleotides read TGTGCCAGCAGTTGGGACAGGGGAGGCACCGGGGAGCTGTTTTTT. This encodes CASSWDRGGTGELFF.

This clonotype was counted at least ten times. The J gene is TRBJ2-1, the V gene TRBV20-1; the D gene could be TRBD1 or TRBD2 (5 bases each). The CDR3 has 14 amino acids. V was pared by 4 bases and J by 6 bases, with 16 bases between. The germline V gene has CDR1 DFQATT and CDR2 SNEGSKA (reference sequence). CDR3 sequence: CSATGTQKSNEQFF. The CDR3 DNA reads as TGCAGTGCTACTGGGACCCAAAAGTCCAATGAGCAGTTCTTC.

This clonotype was picked up many times. The V and J genes are TRBV5-8 and TRBJ1-5; D not certain. The CDR3 spans 13 residues. Looked up from germline, CDR1 is SGHTS and CDR2 is YDEGEE. Trimming shortened V by 0 bases and J by 5 bases, and 6 bases separated the two germline ends. The CDR3 coding sequence is TGTGCCAGCAGCTTGGAAGGGTATCAGCCCCAGCATTTT. It specifies CASSLEGYQPQHF.